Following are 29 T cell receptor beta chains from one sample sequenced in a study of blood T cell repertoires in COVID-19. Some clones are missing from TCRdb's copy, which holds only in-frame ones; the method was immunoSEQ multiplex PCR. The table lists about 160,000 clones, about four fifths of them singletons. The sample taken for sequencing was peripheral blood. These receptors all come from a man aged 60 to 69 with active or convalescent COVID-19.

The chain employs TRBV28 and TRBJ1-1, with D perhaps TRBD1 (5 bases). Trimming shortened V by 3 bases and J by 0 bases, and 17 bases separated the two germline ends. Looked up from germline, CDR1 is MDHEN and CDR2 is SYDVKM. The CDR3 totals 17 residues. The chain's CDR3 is CASSLGGAPTMNTEAFF. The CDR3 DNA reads TGTGCCAGCAGTTTGGGAGGGGCCCCGACTATGAACACTGAAGCTTTCTTT.

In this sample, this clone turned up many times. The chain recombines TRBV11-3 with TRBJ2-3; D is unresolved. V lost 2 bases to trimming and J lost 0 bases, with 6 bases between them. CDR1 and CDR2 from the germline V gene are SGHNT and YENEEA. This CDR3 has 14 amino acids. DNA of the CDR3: TGTGCCAGCAGCTTAACGACTAGCACAGATACGCAGTATTTT. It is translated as CASSLTTSTDTQYF. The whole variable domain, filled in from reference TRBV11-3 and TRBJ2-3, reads EAGVVQSPRYKIIEKKQPVAFWCNPISGHNTLYWYLQNLGQGPELLIRYENEEAVDDSQLPKDRFSAERLKGVDSTLKIQPAELGDSAVYLCASSLTTSTDTQYFGPGTRLTVL.

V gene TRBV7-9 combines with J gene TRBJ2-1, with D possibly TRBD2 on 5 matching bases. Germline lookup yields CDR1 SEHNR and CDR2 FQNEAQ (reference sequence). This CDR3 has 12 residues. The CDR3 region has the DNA TGTGGCTTCTGGGCTAGCTCTTATGAGCAGTTCTTC. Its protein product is CGFWASSYEQFF.

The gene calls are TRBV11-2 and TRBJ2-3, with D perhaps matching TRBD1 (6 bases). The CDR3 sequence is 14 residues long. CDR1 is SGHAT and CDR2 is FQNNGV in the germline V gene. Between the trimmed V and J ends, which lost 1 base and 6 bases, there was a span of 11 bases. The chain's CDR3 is CASSLGGLPDTQYF. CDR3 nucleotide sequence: TGTGCCAGCAGCTTAGGGGGGCTCCCTGATACGCAGTATTTT. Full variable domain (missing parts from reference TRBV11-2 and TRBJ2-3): EAGVAQSPRYKIIEKRQSVAFWCNPISGHATLYWYQQILGQGPKLLIQFQNNGVVDDSQLPKDRFSAERLKGVDSTLKIQPAKLEDSAVYLCASSLGGLPDTQYFGPGTRLTVL.

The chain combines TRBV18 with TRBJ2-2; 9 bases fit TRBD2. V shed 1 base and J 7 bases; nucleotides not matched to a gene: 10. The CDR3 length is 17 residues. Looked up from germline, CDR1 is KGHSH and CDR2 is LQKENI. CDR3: CASSPLEPGLASGELFF. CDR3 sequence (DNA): TGTGCCAGCTCACCACTTGAGCCTGGACTAGCGAGCGGGGAGCTGTTTTTT.

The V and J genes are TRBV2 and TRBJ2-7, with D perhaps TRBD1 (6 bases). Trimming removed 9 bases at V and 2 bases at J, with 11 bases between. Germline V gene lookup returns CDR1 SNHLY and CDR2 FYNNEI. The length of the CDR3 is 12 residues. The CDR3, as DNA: TGTGCCAGGGGTACAGGGCCCTACGAGCAGTACTTC. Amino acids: CARGTGPYEQYF.

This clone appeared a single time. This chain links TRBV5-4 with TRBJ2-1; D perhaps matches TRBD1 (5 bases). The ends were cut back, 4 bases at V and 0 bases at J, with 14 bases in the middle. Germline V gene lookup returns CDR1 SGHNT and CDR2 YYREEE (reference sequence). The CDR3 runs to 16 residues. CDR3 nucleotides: TGTGCCAGCAGCCCCAAAGGGGCCAGCTCCTACAATGAGCAGTTCTTC. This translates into CASSPKGASSYNEQFF.

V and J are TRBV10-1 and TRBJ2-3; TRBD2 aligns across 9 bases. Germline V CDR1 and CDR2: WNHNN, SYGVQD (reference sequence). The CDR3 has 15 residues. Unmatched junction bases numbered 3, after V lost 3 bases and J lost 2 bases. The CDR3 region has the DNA TGCGCCAGCAGTGAAGCTAGCGGGAACACAGATACGCAGTATTTT. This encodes CASSEASGNTDTQYF.

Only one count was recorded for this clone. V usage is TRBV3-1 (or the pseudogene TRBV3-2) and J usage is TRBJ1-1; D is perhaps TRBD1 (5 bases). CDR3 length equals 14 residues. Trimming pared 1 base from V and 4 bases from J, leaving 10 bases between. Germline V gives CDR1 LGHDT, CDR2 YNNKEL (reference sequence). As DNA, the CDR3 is TGTGCCAGCAGCCAAGTAGGGGTTCGCACTGAAGCTTTCTTT. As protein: CASSQVGVRTEAFF.

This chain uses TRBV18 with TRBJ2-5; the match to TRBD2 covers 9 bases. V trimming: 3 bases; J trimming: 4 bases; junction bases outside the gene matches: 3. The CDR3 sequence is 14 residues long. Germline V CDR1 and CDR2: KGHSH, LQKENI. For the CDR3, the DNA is TGTGCCAGCTCACCCAATAGCGGGAGAGAGACCCAGTACTTC. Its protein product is CASSPNSGRETQYF. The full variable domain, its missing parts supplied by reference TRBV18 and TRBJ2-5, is NAGVMQNPRHLVRRRGQEARLRCSPMKGHSHVYWYRQLPEEGLKFMVYLQKENIIDESGMPKERFSAEFPKEGPSILRIQQVVRGDSAAYFCASSPNSGRETQYFGPGTRLLVL.

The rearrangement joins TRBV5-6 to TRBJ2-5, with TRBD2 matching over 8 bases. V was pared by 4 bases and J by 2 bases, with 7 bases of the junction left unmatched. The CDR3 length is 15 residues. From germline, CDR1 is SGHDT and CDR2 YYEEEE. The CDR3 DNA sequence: TGTGCCAGCAGCCAGAGCGGGAGTGGACAAGAGACCCAGTACTTC. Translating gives CASSQSGSGQETQYF.

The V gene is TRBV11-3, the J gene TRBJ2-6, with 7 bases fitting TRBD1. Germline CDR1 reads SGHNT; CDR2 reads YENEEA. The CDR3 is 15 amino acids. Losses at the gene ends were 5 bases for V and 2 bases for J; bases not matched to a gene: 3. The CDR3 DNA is TGTGCCAGCAGCCTGGGGACAGCTGGGGCCAACGTCCTGACTTTC. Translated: CASSLGTAGANVLTF.

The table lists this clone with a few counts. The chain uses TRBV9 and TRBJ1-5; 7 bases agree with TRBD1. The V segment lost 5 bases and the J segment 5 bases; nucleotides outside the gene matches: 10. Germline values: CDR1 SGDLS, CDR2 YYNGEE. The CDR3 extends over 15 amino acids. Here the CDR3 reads CASSKTGTGDQPQHF. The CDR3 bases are TGTGCCAGCAGTAAGACAGGGACGGGCGATCAGCCCCAGCATTTT.

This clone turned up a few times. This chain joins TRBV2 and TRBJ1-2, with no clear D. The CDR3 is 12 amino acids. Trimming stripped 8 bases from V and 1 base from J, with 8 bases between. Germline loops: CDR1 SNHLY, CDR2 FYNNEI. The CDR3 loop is CASGRSNYGYTF. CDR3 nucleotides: TGTGCCAGCGGCCGCAGTAACTATGGCTACACCTTC.

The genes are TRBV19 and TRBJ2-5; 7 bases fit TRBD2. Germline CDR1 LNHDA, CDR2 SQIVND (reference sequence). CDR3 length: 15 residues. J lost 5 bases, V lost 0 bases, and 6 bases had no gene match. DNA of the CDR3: TGTGCCAGTAGTATAGACCCTAGCGGACTGGAGACCCAGTACTTC. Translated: CASSIDPSGLETQYF.

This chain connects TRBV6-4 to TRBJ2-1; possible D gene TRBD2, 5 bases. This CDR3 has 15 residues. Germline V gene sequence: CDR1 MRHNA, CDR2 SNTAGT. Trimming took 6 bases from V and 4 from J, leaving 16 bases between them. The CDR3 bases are TGTGCCAGCAGCCGGGAAGCTAGCTGGTACAATGAGCAGTTCTTC. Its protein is CASSREASWYNEQFF.

The CDR3 spells CASSPSSREQYF. For the CDR3, the DNA is TGTGCCAGCTCACCGTCAAGCCGGGAGCAGTACTTC. This chain uses TRBV18 with TRBJ2-7; D is unclear. The germline V gene has CDR1 KGHSH and CDR2 LQKENI. V lost 3 bases and J 7 bases, leaving 10 bases between the germline ends. The CDR3 has 12 residues.

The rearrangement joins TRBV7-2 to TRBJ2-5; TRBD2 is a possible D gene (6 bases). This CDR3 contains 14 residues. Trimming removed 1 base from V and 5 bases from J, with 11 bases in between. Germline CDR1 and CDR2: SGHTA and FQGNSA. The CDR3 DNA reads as TGTGCCAGCAGCTTAGGTCGACTAGTTGAGACCCAGTACTTC. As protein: CASSLGRLVETQYF.

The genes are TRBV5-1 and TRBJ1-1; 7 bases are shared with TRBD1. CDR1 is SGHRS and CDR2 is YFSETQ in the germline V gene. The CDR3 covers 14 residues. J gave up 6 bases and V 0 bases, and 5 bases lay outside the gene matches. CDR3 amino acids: CASSLVRTGSEAFF. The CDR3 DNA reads TGCGCCAGCAGCTTGGTAAGGACAGGCTCTGAAGCTTTCTTT.

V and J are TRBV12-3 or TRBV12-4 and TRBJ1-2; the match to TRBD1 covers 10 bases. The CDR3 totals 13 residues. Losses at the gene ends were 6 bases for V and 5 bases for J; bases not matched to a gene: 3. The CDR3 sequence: CASRRTGGYGYTF. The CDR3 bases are TGTGCCAGCAGGAGGACAGGGGGTTATGGCTACACCTTC.

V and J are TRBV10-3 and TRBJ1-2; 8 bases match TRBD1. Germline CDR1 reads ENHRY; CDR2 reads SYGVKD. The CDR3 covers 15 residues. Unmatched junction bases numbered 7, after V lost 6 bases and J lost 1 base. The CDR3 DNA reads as TGTGCCATCAGGAGACAGGGGCCGATTAACTATGGCTACACCTTC. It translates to CAIRRQGPINYGYTF.

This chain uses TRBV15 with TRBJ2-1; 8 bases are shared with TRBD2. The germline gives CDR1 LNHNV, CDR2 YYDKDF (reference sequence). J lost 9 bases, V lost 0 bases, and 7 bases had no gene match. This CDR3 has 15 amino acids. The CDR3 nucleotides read TGTGCCACCAGCAGAGACTCCGGGGGGGAAGCTGAGCAGTTCTTC. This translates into CATSRDSGGEAEQFF.

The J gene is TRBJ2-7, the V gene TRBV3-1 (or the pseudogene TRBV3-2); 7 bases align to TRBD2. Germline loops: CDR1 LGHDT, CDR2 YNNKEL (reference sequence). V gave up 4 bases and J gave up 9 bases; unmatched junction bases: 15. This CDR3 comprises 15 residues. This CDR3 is CASSLESLAVRVQYF. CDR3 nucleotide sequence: TGTGCCAGCAGCCTAGAGTCGCTAGCGGTTAGGGTGCAGTACTTC.

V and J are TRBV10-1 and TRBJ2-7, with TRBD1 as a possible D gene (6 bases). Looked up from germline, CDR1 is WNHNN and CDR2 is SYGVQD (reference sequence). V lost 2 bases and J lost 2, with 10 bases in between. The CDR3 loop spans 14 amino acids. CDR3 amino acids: CASSEGGSAYEQYF. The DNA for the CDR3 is TGCGCCAGCAGTGAGGGGGGCTCAGCCTACGAGCAGTACTTC.

As DNA, the CDR3 is TGTGCCAGCAGCACCGACCTAGCGGGGGGGCTCAGCGAGCAGTACTTC. It translates to CASSTDLAGGLSEQYF. This chain joins TRBV9 and TRBJ2-7; 12 bases align to TRBD2. Trimming at V came to 4 bases and at J to 6 bases, leaving 11 bases not matched to a gene. CDR1 and CDR2 from the germline V gene are SGDLS and YYNGEE. This CDR3 contains 16 residues.

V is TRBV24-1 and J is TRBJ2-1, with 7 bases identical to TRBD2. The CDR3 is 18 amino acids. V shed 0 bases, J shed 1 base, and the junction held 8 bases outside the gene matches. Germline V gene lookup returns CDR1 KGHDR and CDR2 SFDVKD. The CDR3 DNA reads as TGTGCCACCAGTGATTTGTCGTCCAGCGGGATATCCTACAATGAGCAGTTCTTC. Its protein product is CATSDLSSSGISYNEQFF.

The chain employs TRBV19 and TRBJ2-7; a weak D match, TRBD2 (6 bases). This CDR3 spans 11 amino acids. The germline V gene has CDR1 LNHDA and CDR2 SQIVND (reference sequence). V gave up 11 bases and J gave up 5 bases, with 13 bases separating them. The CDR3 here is CASKRGNEQYF. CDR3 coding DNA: TGTGCCTCGAAACGGGGGAACGAGCAGTACTTC.

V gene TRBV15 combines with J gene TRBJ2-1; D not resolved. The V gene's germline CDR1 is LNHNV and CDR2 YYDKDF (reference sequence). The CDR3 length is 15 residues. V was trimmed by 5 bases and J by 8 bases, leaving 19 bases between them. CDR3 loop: CATSETRSWSDEQFF. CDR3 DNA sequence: TGTGCCACCAGCGAGACCCGATCTTGGAGTGATGAGCAGTTCTTC.

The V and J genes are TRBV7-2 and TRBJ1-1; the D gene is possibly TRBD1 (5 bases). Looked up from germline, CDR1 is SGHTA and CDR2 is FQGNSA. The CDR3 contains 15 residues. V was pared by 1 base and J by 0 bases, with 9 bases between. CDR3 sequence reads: CASSLVAGLNTEAFF. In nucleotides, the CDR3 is TGTGCCAGCAGCTTAGTGGCAGGGCTGAACACTGAAGCTTTCTTT.